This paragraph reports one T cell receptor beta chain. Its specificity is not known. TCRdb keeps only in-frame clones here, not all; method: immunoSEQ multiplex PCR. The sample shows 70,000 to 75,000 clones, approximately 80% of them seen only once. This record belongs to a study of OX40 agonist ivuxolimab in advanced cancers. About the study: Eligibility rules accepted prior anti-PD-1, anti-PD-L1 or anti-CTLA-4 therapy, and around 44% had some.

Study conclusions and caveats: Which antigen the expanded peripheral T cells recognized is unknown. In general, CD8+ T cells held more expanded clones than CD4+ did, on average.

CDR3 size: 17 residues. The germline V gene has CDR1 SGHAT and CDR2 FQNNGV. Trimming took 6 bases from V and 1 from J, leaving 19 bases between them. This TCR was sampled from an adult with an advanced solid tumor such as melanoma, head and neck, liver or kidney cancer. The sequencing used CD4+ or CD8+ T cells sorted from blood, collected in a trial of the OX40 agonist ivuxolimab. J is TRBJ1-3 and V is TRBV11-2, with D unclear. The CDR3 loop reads CASSLRAVSLSGNTIYF. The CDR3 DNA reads TGTGCCAGCAGTCTTAGGGCAGTCAGTTTGTCTGGAAACACCATATATTTT.